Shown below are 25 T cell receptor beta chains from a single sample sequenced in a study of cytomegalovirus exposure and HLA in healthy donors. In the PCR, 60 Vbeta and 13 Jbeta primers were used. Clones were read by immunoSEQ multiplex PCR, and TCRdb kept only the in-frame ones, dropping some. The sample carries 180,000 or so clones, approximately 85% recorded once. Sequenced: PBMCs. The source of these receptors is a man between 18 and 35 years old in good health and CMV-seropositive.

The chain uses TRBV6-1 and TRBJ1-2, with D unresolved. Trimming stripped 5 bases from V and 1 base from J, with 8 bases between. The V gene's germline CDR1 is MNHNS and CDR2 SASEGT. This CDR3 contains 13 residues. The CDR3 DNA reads TGTGCCAGCAGTCTAGAGCTTAACTATGGCTACACCTTC. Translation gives CASSLELNYGYTF.

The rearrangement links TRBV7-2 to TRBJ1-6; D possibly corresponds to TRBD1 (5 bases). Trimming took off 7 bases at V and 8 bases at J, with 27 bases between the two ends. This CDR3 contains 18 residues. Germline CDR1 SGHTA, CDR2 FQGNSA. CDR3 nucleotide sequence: TGTGCCAGCACCTTCACCCGGGACTTTAATCGGGTAGATTCACCCCTCCACTTT. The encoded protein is CASTFTRDFNRVDSPLHF.

The CDR3 DNA sequence: TGTGCCAGCAGCTTGATACAGGACCCGGCCTATGGCTACACCTTC. It specifies CASSLIQDPAYGYTF. The chain couples TRBV7-8 to TRBJ1-2; the D gene is possibly TRBD1 (5 bases). CDR3 size: 15 residues. The V end was cut by 3 bases, the J end by 4 bases, with 15 bases between. Germline CDR1 SGHVS, CDR2 FQNEAQ.

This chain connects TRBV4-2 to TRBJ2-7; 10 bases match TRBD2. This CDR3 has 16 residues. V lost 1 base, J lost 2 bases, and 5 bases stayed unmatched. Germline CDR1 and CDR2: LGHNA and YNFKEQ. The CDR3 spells CASSQVPSGGTYEQYF. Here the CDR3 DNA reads TGTGCCAGCAGCCAAGTGCCTAGCGGGGGAACCTACGAGCAGTACTTC.

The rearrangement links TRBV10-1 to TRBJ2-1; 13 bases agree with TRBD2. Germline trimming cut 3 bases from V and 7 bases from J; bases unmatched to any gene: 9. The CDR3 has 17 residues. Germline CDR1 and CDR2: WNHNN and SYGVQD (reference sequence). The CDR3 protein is CASSDSAGLAGRNEQFF. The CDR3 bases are TGCGCCAGCAGTGATTCCGCGGGACTAGCGGGGCGGAATGAGCAGTTCTTC.

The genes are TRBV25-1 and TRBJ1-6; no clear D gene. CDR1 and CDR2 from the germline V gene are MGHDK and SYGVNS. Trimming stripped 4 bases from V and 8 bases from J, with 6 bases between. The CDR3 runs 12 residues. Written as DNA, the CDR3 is TGTGCCAGCAGTGGCGGATATTCACCCCTCCACTTT. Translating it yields CASSGGYSPLHF.

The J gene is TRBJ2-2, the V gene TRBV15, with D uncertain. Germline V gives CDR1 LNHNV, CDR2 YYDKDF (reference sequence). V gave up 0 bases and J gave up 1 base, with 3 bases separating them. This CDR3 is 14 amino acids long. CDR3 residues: CATSRDLNTGELFF. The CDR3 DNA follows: TGTGCCACCAGCAGAGACCTGAACACCGGGGAGCTGTTTTTT.

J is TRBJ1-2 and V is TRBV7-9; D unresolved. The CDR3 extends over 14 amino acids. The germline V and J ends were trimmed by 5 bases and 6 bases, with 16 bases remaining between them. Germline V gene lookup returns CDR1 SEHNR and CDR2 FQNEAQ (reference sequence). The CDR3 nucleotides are TGTGCCAGCAGCAAGTCGGGGAGGTCAAATGGCTACACCTTC. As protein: CASSKSGRSNGYTF.

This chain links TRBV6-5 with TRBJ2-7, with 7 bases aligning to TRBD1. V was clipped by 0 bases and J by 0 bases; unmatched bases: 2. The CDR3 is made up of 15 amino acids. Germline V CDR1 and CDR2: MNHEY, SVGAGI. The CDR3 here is CASSYSGDSSYEQYF. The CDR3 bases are TGTGCCAGCAGTTACTCGGGGGACAGCTCCTACGAGCAGTACTTC.

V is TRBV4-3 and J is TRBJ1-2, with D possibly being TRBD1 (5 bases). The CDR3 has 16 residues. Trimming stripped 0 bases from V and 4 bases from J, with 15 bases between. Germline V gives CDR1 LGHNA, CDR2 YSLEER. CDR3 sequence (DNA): TGCGCCAGCAGCCAAGAGAGCACAGGCCTTGGCTATGGCTACACCTTC. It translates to CASSQESTGLGYGYTF.

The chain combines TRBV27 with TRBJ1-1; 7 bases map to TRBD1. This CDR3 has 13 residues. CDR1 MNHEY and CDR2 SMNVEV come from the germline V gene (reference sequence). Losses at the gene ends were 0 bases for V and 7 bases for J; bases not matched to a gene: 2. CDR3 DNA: TGTGCCAGCAGTTTATCCGGGACAGTTGAAGCTTTCTTT. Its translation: CASSLSGTVEAFF.

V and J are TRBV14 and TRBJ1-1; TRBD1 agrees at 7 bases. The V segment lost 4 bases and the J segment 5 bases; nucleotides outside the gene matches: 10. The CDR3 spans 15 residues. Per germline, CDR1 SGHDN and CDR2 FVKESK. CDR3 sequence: CASSLNLGGQTEAFF. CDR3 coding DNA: TGTGCCAGCAGCCTCAACCTCGGGGGACAGACTGAAGCTTTCTTT. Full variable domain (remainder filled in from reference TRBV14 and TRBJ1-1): EAGVTQFPSHSVIEKGQTVTLRCDPISGHDNLYWYRRVMGKEIKFLLHFVKESKQDESGMPNNRFLAERTGGTYSTLKVQPAELEDSGVYFCASSLNLGGQTEAFFGQGTRLTVV.

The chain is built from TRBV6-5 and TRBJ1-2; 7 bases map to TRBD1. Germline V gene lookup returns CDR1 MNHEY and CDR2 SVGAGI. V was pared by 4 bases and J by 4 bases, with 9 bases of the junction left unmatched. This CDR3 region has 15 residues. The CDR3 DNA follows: TGTGCCAGCAGTTCCCCGGGACAGTCGGCCTATGGCTACACCTTC. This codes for CASSSPGQSAYGYTF.

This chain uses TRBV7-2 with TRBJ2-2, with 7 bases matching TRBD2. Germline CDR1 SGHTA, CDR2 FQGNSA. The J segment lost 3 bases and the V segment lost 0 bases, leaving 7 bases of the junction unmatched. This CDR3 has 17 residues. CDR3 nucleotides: TGTGCCAGCAGCTTAGCGTCGGGGGGAGGGGACACCGGGGAGCTGTTTTTT. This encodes CASSLASGGGDTGELFF.

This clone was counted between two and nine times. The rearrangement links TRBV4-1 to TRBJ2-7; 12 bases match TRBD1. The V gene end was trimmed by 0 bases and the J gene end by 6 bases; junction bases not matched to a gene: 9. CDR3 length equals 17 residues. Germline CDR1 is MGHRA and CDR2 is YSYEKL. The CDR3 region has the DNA TGCGCCAGCAGCCAAGATCCCGCTGGGACAGGGGGCGGCGAGCAGTACTTC. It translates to CASSQDPAGTGGGEQYF.

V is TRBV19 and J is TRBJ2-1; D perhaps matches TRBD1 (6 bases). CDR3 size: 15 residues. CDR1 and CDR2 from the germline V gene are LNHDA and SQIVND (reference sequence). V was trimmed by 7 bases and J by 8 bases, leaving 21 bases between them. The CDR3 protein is CASMPAPTGTHEQFF. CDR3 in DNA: TGTGCCAGTATGCCAGCCCCCACAGGGACCCATGAGCAGTTCTTC.

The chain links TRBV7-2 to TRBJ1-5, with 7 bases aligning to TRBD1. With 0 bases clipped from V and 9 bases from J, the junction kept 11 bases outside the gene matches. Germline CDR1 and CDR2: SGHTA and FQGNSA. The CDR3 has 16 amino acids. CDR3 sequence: CASSLAGQPFRRPQHF. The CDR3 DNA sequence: TGTGCCAGCAGCTTAGCGGGACAGCCCTTCAGGCGGCCCCAGCATTTT.

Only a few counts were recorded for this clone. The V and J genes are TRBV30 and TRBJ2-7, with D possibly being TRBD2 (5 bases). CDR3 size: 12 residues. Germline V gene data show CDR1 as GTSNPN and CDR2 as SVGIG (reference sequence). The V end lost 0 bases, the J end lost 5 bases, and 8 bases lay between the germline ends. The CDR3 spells CAWSVLGHEQYF. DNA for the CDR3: TGTGCCTGGAGTGTACTAGGCCACGAGCAGTACTTC. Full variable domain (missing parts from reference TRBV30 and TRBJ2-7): SQTIHQWPATLVQPVGSPLSLECTVEGTSNPNLYWYRQAAGRGLQLLFYSVGIGQISSEVPQNLSASRPQDRQFILSSKKLLLSDSGFYLCAWSVLGHEQYFGPGTRLTVT.

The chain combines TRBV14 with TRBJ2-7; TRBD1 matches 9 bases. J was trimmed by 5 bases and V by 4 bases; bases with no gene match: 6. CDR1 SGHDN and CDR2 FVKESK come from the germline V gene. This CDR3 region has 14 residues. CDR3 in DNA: TGTGCCAGCAGCCTCCGGGACAGGGCCCACGAGCAGTACTTC. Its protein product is CASSLRDRAHEQYF.

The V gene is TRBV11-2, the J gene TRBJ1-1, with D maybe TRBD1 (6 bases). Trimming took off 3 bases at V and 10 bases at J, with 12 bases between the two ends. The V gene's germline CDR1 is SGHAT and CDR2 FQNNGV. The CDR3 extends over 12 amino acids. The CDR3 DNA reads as TGTGCCAGCAGCTTGGGAGGGGGGGGAGCTTTCTTT. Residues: CASSLGGGGAFF. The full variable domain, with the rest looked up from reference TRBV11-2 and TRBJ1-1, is EAGVAQSPRYKIIEKRQSVAFWCNPISGHATLYWYQQILGQGPKLLIQFQNNGVVDDSQLPKDRFSAERLKGVDSTLKIQPAKLEDSAVYLCASSLGGGGAFFGQGTRLTVV.

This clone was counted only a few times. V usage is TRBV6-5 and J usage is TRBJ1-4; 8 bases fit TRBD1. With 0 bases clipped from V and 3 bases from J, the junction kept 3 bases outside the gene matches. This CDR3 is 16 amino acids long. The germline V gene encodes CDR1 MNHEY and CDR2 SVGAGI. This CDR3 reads CASSYSRDRSNEKLFF. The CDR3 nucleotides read TGTGCCAGCAGTTACTCGAGGGACAGGTCTAATGAAAAACTGTTTTTT.

The CDR3 here is CASSLGQRNTEAFF. In nucleotides, the CDR3 is TGCGCCAGCAGCTTGGGACAACGGAACACTGAAGCTTTCTTT. The rearrangement joins TRBV5-1 to TRBJ1-1, with no clear D. V lost 0 bases, J lost 1 base, and 7 bases lay in between. Germline V gene sequence: CDR1 SGHRS, CDR2 YFSETQ. The CDR3 covers 14 residues.

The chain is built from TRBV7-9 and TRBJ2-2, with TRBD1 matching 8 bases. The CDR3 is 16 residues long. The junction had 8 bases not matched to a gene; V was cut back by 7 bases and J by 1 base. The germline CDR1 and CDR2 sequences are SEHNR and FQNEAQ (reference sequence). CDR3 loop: CASTKNGTGNTGELFF. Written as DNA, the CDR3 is TGTGCCAGCACTAAAAACGGGACAGGGAACACCGGGGAGCTGTTTTTT.

CDR3 sequence: CASSVASGAGGSTDTQYF. The CDR3 coding sequence is TGTGCCAGCAGCGTAGCTTCCGGAGCGGGGGGTAGCACAGATACGCAGTATTTT. The chain couples TRBV9 to TRBJ2-3, with TRBD2 matching 9 bases. The length of the CDR3 is 18 residues. J gave up 0 bases and V 0 bases, and 8 bases lay outside the gene matches. Germline CDR1 and CDR2: SGDLS and YYNGEE.

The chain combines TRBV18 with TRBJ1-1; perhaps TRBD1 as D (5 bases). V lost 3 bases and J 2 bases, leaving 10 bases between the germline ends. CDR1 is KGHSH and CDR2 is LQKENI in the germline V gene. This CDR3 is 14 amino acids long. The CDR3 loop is CASSPLDTNTEAFF. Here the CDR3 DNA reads TGTGCCAGCTCACCCTTGGACACCAACACTGAAGCTTTCTTT.